Below, one T cell receptor (beta chain) is given with its context. The data belong to a study of control samples from healthy donors and cancer patients. Germline CDR1 is SGHTA and CDR2 is FQGNSA. The CDR3 consists of 13 residues. The V end lost 1 base, the J end lost 7 bases, and 9 bases lay between the germline ends. The data were produced by immunoSEQ multiplex PCR, yet TCRdb's version contains in-frame clones alone and is incomplete. The repertoire holds fewer than 95,000 clones, with 70% to 90% as singletons. The V and J genes are TRBV7-2 and TRBJ2-3; no definite D call. This TCR was recovered from a man aged 25 to 45 in good health. The sample consisted of blood. CDR3 loop: CASSLEERNTQYF. CDR3 sequence (DNA): TGTGCCAGCAGCTTAGAAGAGCGAAATACGCAGTATTTT.